This entry lists 9 T cell receptor beta chains sequenced from one sample in a study of cytomegalovirus exposure and HLA in healthy donors. Researchers ran the PCR with 60 Vbeta and 13 Jbeta primers. Only in-frame clones appear in the TCRdb table, and some are missing; sequencing was by immunoSEQ multiplex PCR. The repertoire consists of approximately 200,000 clones, with approximately 79% occurring once and the leading ten covering 0.2% to 0.25%. The specimen sequenced was PBMCs. These receptors were obtained from a girl aged 2 to 10 in good health and CMV-seronegative.

About this clone itself: This sample also contains other DNA sequences that code for the same CDR3. The V gene is TRBV7-9, the J gene TRBJ1-5, with 7 positions matching TRBD1. Germline V gives CDR1 SEHNR, CDR2 FQNEAQ (reference sequence). This CDR3 contains 14 residues. Germline trimming cut 2 bases from V and 2 bases from J; bases unmatched to any gene: 0. CDR3 protein: CASSLTGGNQPQHF. For the CDR3, the DNA is TGTGCCAGCAGCTTAACAGGGGGCAATCAGCCCCAGCATTTT.

The chain recombines TRBV4-1 with TRBJ2-7; tentatively, D is TRBD1 (5 bases). Germline CDR1 reads MGHRA; CDR2 reads YSYEKL. The CDR3 is made up of 13 amino acids. Trimming removed 3 bases from V and 7 bases from J, with 13 bases in between. The CDR3 reads CASSHPSGQEQYF. Written as DNA, the CDR3 is TGCGCCAGCAGCCACCCTTCAGGGCAAGAGCAGTACTTC.

To note about this clone: Other DNA sequences from this sample encode an identical CDR3 as well. V usage is TRBV20-1 and J usage is TRBJ2-3; maybe TRBD1 (5 bases). Trimming stripped 6 bases from V and 5 bases from J, with 9 bases between. CDR3 length equals 11 residues. Germline CDR1 is DFQATT and CDR2 is SNEGSKA (reference sequence). The CDR3 DNA is TGCAGTGCCCCAAGGGGAGATACGCAGTATTTT. Its protein product is CSAPRGDTQYF.

The CDR3 reads CASSLSLATNEKLFF. The CDR3 DNA reads as TGTGCCAGCAGCCTATCACTTGCAACTAATGAAAAACTGTTTTTT. The gene calls are TRBV14 and TRBJ1-4; D is ambiguous. In germline, CDR1 is SGHDN, CDR2 FVKESK. This CDR3 has 15 residues. V was trimmed by 4 bases and J by 0 bases, leaving 9 bases between them.

The chain links TRBV27 to TRBJ1-6; perhaps TRBD1 as D (6 bases). This CDR3 region has 15 residues. Germline CDR1 MNHEY, CDR2 SMNVEV (reference sequence). Trimming cost V 8 bases and J 10 bases, with 21 bases left between them. The CDR3 DNA reads as TGTGCCAGCGCACCCCGGGGGGGGCCAAAGTCACCCCTCCACTTT. Its protein is CASAPRGGPKSPLHF.

V is TRBV5-1 and J is TRBJ1-1; D unclear. Germline loops: CDR1 SGHRS, CDR2 YFSETQ. V was pared by 0 bases and J by 4 bases, with 10 bases between. The CDR3 sequence is 14 residues long. CDR3 DNA sequence: TGCGCCAGCAGCTTGGAATCTGGGAGCACTGAAGCTTTCTTT. This gives the protein CASSLESGSTEAFF.

In its sample, this clone was seen a few times. The CDR3 is CASSEGTGGAGELFF. The CDR3 DNA reads as TGTGCCAGCAGTGAGGGGACAGGGGGCGCCGGGGAGCTGTTTTTT. This chain joins TRBV6-1 and TRBJ2-2; 12 positions agree with TRBD1. This CDR3 contains 15 residues. After removal of 3 bases from V and 6 bases from J, the junction contained 2 bases not matched to a gene. CDR1 and CDR2 from the germline V gene are MNHNS and SASEGT.

This clone was found a few times. The chain has TRBV27 and TRBJ1-1; possible D gene TRBD1, 6 bases. V dropped 5 bases and J dropped 7 bases, with 14 bases sitting between them. From germline, CDR1 is MNHEY and CDR2 SMNVEV (reference sequence). The CDR3 sequence is 13 residues long. The CDR3 DNA reads as TGTGCCAGCAGTACCTACAGGGTGGATGAAGCTTTCTTT. This translates into CASSTYRVDEAFF.

The gene calls are TRBV7-9 and TRBJ1-1, with 7 bases identical to TRBD1. Trimming removed 2 bases from V and 4 bases from J; junction bases left unmatched: 10. The germline V gene has CDR1 SEHNR and CDR2 FQNEAQ (reference sequence). The CDR3 is made up of 16 amino acids. The CDR3 here is CASSLSTGKFTTEAFF. The CDR3 bases are TGTGCCAGCAGCTTATCGACAGGGAAGTTTACCACTGAAGCTTTCTTT.